The 9 T cell receptor beta chains given below trace back to one sample, sequenced in a study of control samples from healthy donors and cancer patients. TCRdb's table, derived via immunoSEQ multiplex PCR, lists solely in-frame clones and lacks some. The profile shows about 150,000 clones, over 85% of them singletons. The sequenced sample was blood. Receptor source: a man aged 50-60 years in good health.

The V call is TRBV9, the J call TRBJ2-5; 9 positions match TRBD1. CDR1 is SGDLS and CDR2 is YYNGEE in the germline V gene. The CDR3 length is 14 residues. V was pared by 3 bases and J by 5 bases, with 5 bases of the junction left unmatched. As DNA, the CDR3 is TGTGCCAGCAGCGCAACAGGGGGCTTGGAGACCCAGTACTTC. Residues: CASSATGGLETQYF.

The chain combines TRBV7-9 with TRBJ2-7, with TRBD2 matching over 11 bases. Germline V CDR1 and CDR2: SEHNR, FQNEAQ (reference sequence). The CDR3 runs to 15 residues. V trimming: 5 bases; J trimming: 5 bases; junction bases outside the gene matches: 8. This chain's CDR3 is CASSTRTSGSNEQYF. CDR3 bases: TGTGCCAGCAGCACCAGAACTAGCGGGAGTAACGAGCAGTACTTC.

The J gene is TRBJ2-1, the V gene TRBV7-9; no clear D. CDR1 is SEHNR, CDR2 FQNEAQ, per germline (reference sequence). Trimming shortened V by 4 bases and J by 0 bases, and 10 bases separated the two germline ends. CDR3 size: 15 residues. CDR3 amino acids: CASSSGPASYNEQFF. Here the CDR3 DNA reads TGTGCCAGCAGCTCTGGTCCAGCCTCCTACAATGAGCAGTTCTTC.

The V and J genes are TRBV5-5 and TRBJ2-3, with 11 bases aligning to TRBD2. Germline lookup yields CDR1 SGHKS and CDR2 YYEKEE (reference sequence). The CDR3 extends over 15 amino acids. V trimming: 2 bases; J trimming: 3 bases; junction bases outside the gene matches: 2. CDR3 sequence (DNA): TGTGCCAGCAGCTTCTCTAGCGGGAGGACAGATACGCAGTATTTT. Its protein is CASSFSSGRTDTQYF.

CDR3 amino acids: CASSELAGNIQYF. CDR3 DNA sequence: TGTGCCAGCAGTGAACTAGCAGGAAACATTCAGTACTTC. J is TRBJ2-4 and V is TRBV6-4; D is perhaps TRBD2 (6 bases). This CDR3 has 13 residues. Trimming removed 3 bases from V and 6 bases from J, with 9 bases in between. The germline V gene has CDR1 MRHNA and CDR2 SNTAGT.

The chain recombines TRBV5-4 with TRBJ2-1, with 10 nucleotides matching TRBD2. Germline V CDR1 and CDR2: SGHNT, YYREEE (reference sequence). The CDR3 has 17 residues. The V segment lost 0 bases and the J segment 1 base; nucleotides outside the gene matches: 4. The CDR3: CASSLGTSGLSYNEQFF. The CDR3 DNA reads TGTGCCAGCAGCTTGGGGACTAGCGGTCTGTCCTACAATGAGCAGTTCTTC.

This sequence joins TRBV28 and TRBJ2-5, with D perhaps matching TRBD1 (6 bases). The germline V gene has CDR1 MDHEN and CDR2 SYDVKM. Trimming shortened V by 7 bases and J by 2 bases, and 14 bases separated the two germline ends. The CDR3 consists of 14 residues. CDR3 in DNA: TGTGCCAGCAAGGCATCGACAGGACAAGAGACCCAGTACTTC. It yields the protein CASKASTGQETQYF. Together with reference TRBV28 and TRBJ2-5, the CDR3 gives the full variable domain: DVKVTQSSRYLVKRTGEKVFLECVQDMDHENMFWYRQDPGLGLRLIYFSYDVKMKEKGDIPEGYSVSREKKERFSLILESASTNQTSMYLCASKASTGQETQYFGPGTRLLVL.

The chain links TRBV13 to TRBJ1-2, with D uncertain. The V and J ends lost 8 bases and 8 bases respectively, with 15 bases between them. This CDR3 contains 12 residues. Germline lookup yields CDR1 PRHDT and CDR2 FYEKMQ (reference sequence). CDR3 DNA sequence: TGTGCCAGCGGCACGGACGTAGACGGCTACACCTTC. Translating it yields CASGTDVDGYTF. Combining the CDR3 with reference TRBV13 and TRBJ1-2 gives the whole variable domain AAGVIQSPRHLIKEKRETATLKCYPIPRHDTVYWYQQGPGQDPQFLISFYEKMQSDKGSIPDRFSAQQFSDYHSELNMSSLELGDSALYFCASGTDVDGYTFGSGTRLTVV.

This clone has only one observation. CDR3 sequence (DNA): TGTGCCAGCAGCTGGACAGGGGGCAATGGCTACACCTTC. Its protein product is CASSWTGGNGYTF. The rearrangement uses TRBV5-4 and TRBJ1-2; the match to TRBD1 covers 11 bases. From germline, CDR1 is SGHNT and CDR2 YYREEE (reference sequence). The length of the CDR3 is 13 residues. Trimming removed 3 bases from V and 6 bases from J; junction bases left unmatched: 1. The full variable domain, in which reference TRBV5-4 and TRBJ1-2 provide the parts outside the CDR3, is ETGVTQSPTHLIKTRGQQVTLRCSSQSGHNTVSWYQQALGQGPQFIFQYYREEENGRGNFPPRFSGLQFPNYSSELNVNALELDDSALYLCASSWTGGNGYTFGSGTRLTVV.